This TCR beta chain was captured in a study of blood T cell repertoires in COVID-19 (dated by TCRdb to the early 2020s). Some background on the complete study: Samples covering the acute and convalescent phases of COVID-19 were provided by collaborators in the United States, Italy and Spain. The prospective study material was composed of cDNA or gDNA derived from T cells, B-cell-depleted T cells, or PBMCs. Subjects who had been exposed to COVID-19, were actively infected with it, or had recovered from it provided the deeply sampled blood TCRbeta repertoires that made up the dataset. The repertoires were released in a freely available public database intended as a resource for research on the immune response to SARS-CoV-2. Samples were obtained from the ongoing ImmuneRACE study (first 160 participants) and from over 1,000 subjects provided by 6 global collaborators. Nearly every sample came with metadata listing a de-identified subject ID, COVID-19 status, age in years and sex. HLA class I and class II types, where available, came from metadata supplied by the sample provider rather than from assay-based typing.

TCRbeta CDR3 regions were amplified from genomic DNA by means of the immunoSEQ Assay, a bias-controlled multiplex PCR. Processing in the source paper ran as follows. Nucleated cell counts per sample were estimated from amplification of reference gene primers within the assay. To quantify the absolute abundance of each unique TCRbeta CDR3 rearrangement, sequence reads were collapsed and filtered. For each sample, productive Simpson clonality was calculated as the square root of Simpson's diversity index across productive rearrangements. The table comes from immuneACCESS by way of TCRdb, which keeps in-frame sequences with V and J called. Part of the clones is missing from these tables; in studies checked, under half for an unresolved V gene and the rest for unknown reasons. V and J calls and clone size are copied from that table; D and trimming were computed from the DNA. Across this sample there are about 230,000 clones, with approximately 84% seen only once. Approximately 0.89% of the sample comes from the top ten.

Summary of the overall study and its limitations: The amount of clinical and demographic metadata varied by source and participant and was provided uncurated.

Whole blood was collected in K2EDTA tubes by collaborating institutions according to the institutions' own protocols. Collaborator samples were shipped for TCRbeta analysis as frozen whole blood, isolated PBMCs, or DNA extracted from either sample type. Remarks on this clone: This receptor's antigen is unknown. Base qualities were left out, and no much larger clone turns up one base away.

Including the terminal cysteine and phenylalanine, the CDR3 comprises 13 residues. Solely the CDR3 DNA is kept, with 39 bases framed from the first base. V was cut back by 4 bases and J by 7 bases, leaving a gap of 11 bases between them. The germline V gene gives CDR1 as SNHLY and CDR2 as FYNNEI. The V gene is TRBV2 and the J gene is TRBJ1-5; TRBD1 could be the D gene, as 5 bases match. The sequenced material came from peripheral blood. The TCR was taken from a man aged 40-55 years with acute or convalescent COVID-19. The DNA sequence is TGTGCCAGCAGTGCAGGGATGGAACAGCCCCAGCATTTT. Its translation reads: CASSAGMEQPQHF.